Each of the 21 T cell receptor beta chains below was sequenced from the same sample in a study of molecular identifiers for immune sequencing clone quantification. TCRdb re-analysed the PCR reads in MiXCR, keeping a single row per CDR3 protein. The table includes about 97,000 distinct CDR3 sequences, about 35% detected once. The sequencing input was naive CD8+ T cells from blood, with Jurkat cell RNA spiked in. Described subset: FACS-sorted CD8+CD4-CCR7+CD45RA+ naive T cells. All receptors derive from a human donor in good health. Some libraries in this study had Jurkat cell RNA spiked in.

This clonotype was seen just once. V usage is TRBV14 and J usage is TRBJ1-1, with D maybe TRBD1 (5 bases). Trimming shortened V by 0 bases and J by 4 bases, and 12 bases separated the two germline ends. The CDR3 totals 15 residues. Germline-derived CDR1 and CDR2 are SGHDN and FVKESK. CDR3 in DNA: TGTGCCAGCAGCCAAGAAGGCAAGGGGAGCACTGAAGCTTTCTTT. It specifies CASSQEGKGSTEAFF.

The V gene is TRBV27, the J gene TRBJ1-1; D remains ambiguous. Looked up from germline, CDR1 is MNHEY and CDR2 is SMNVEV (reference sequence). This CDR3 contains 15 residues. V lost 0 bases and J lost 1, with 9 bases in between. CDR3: CASSLSYRSNTEAFF. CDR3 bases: TGTGCCAGCAGTTTATCGTATAGATCGAACACTGAAGCTTTCTTT.

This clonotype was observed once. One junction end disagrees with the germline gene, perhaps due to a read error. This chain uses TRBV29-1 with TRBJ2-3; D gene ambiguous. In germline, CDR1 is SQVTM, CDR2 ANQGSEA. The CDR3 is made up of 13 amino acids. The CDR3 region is CSGLFGIADTRYF. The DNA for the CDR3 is TGCAGCGGCCTCTTCGGAATCGCAGATACGCGGTATTTT.

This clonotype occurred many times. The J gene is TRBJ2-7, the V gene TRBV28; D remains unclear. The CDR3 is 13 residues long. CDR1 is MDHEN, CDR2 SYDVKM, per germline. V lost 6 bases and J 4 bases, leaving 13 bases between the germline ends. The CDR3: CASSPYRSYEQYF. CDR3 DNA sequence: TGTGCCAGCAGCCCCTATAGGAGTTACGAGCAGTACTTC.

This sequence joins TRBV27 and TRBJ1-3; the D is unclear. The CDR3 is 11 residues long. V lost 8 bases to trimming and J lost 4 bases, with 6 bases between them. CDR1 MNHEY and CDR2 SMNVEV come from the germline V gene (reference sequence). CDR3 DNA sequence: TGTGCCAGCCTGATGGGAAACACCATATATTTT. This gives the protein CASLMGNTIYF.

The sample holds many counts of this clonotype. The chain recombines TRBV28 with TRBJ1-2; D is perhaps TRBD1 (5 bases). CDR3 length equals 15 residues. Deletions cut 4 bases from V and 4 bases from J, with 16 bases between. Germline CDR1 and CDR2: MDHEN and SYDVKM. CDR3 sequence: CASSSIRTIPYGYTF. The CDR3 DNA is TGTGCCAGCAGTTCCATTCGGACAATCCCCTATGGCTACACCTTC.

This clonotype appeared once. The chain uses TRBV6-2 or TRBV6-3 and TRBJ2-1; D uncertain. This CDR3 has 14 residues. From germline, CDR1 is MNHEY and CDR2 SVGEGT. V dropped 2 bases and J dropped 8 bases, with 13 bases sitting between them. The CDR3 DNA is TGTGCCAGCAGTTACGGGCTAGGAAGGGATGAGCAGTTCTTC. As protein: CASSYGLGRDEQFF.

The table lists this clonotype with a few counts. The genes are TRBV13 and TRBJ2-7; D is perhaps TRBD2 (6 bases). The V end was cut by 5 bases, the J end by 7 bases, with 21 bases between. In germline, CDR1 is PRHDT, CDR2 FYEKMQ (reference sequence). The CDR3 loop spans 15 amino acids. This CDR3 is CASSPSGSGQGEQYF. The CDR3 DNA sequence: TGTGCCAGCAGCCCCTCGGGTAGCGGACAAGGGGAGCAGTACTTC.

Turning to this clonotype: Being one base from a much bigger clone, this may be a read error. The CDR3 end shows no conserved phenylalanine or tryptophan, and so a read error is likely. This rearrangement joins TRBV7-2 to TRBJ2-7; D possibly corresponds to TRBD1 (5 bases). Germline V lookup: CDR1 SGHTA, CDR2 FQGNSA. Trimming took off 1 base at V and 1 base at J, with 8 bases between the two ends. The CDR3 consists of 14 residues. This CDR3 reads CASSLDRRSYEQYS. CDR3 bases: TGTGCCAGCAGCTTAGACAGGCGGTCCTACGAGCAGTACTCC.

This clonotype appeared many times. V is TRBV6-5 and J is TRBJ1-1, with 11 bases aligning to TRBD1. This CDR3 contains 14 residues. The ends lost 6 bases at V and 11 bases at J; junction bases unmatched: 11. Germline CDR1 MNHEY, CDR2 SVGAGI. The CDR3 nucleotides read TGTGCCAGCAGAGGGGGACAGGGGGGACTCAGTGCTTTCTTT. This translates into CASRGGQGGLSAFF.

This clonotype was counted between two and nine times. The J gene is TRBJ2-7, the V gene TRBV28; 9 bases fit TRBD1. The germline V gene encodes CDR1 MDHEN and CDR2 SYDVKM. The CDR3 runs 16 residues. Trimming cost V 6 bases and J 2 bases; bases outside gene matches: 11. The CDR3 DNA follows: TGTGCCAGCAGCATTCCTCAAGGGACAGGGACCTACGAGCAGTACTTC. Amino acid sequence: CASSIPQGTGTYEQYF.

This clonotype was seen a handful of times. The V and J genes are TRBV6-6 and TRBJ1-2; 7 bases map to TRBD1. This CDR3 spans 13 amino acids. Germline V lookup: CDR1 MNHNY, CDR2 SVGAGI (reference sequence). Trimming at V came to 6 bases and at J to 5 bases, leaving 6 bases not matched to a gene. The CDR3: CASSGTDTYGYTF. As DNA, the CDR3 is TGTGCCAGCAGCGGGACAGATACTTATGGCTACACCTTC.

The CDR3, as DNA: TGTGCCCACAAGAGGCAGGGCACATCCTACGAGCAGTACTTC. This gives the protein CAHKRQGTSYEQYF. The rearrangement links TRBV28 to TRBJ2-7, with D possibly matching TRBD1 (5 bases). Germline V CDR1 and CDR2: MDHEN, SYDVKM. This CDR3 region has 14 residues. Trimming stripped 11 bases from V and 1 base from J, with 18 bases between.

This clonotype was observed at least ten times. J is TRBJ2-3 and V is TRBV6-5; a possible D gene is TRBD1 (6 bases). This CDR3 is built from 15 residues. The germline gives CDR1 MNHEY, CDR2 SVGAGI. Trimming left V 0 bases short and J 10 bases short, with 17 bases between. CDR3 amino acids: CASSYSTGFGSPQYF. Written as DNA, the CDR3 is TGTGCCAGCAGTTACTCCACAGGGTTTGGTTCACCGCAGTATTTT.

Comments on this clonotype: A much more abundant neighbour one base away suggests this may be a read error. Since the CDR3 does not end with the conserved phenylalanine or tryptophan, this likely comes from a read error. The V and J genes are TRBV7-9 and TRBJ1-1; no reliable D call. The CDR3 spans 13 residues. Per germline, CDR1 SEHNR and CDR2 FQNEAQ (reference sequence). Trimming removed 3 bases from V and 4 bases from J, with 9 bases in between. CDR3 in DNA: TGTGCCAGCAGCTTGCAACTAAGCACTGAAGCTTTCTAT. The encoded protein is CASSLQLSTEAFY.

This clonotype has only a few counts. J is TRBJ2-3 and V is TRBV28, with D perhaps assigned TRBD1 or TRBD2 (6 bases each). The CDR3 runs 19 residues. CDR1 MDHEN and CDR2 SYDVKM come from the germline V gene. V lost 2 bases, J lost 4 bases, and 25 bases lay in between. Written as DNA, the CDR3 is TGTGCCAGCAGTTTAGTAGTGGGGACACTAGCCGAGCCACCAGATACGCAGTATTTT. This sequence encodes CASSLVVGTLAEPPDTQYF.

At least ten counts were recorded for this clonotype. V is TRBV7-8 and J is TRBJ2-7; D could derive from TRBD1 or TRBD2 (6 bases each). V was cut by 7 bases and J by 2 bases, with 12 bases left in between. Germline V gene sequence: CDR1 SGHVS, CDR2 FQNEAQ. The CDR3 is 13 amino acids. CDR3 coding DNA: TGTGCCAGCACTCCCCGGGGGCCCTACGAGCAGTACTTC. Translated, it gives CASTPRGPYEQYF. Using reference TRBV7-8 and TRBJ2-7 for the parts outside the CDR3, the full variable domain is GAGVSQSPRYKVAKRGQDVALRCDPISGHVSLFWYQQALGQGPEFLTYFQNEAQLDKSGLPSDRFFAERPEGSVSTLKIQRTQQEDSAVYLCASTPRGPYEQYFGPGTRLTVT.

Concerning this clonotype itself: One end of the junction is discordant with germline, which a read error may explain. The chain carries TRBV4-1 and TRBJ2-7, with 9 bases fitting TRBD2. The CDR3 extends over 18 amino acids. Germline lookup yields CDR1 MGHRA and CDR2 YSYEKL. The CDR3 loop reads CAGSQGEEAGGSGYEQYF. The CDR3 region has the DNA TGCGCCGGCAGCCAAGGAGAGGAAGCGGGAGGTTCGGGGTACGAGCAGTACTTC.

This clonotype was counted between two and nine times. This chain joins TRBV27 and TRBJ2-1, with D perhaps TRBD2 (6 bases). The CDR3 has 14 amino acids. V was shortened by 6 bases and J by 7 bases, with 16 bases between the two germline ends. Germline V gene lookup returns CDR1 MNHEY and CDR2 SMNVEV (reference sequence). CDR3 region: CASRDGNRGNEQFF. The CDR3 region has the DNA TGTGCCAGCAGAGATGGGAATCGGGGGAATGAGCAGTTCTTC.

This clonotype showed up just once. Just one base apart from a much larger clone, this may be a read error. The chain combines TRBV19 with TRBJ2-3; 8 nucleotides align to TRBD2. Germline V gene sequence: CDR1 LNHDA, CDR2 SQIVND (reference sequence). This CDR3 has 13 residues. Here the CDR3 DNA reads TGTGCCAGTAATGCGCGCGGGGGAGCGGGAGTGGCTTTT. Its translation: CASNARGGAGVAF. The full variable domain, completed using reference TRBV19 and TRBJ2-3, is DGGITQSPKYLFRKEGQNVTLSCEQNLNHDAMYWYRQDPGQGLRLIYYSQIVNDFQKGDIAEGYSVSREKKESFPLTVTSAQKNPTAFYLCASNARGGAGVAFGPGTRLTVL.

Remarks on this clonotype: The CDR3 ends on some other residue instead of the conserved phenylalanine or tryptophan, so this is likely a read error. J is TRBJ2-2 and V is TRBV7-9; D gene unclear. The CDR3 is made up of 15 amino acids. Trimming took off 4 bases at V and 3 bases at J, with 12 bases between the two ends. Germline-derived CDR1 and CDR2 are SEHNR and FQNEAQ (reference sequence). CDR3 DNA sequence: TGTGCCAGCAGCTCCCCATCTGGCGACACCGGGGAGCTGTTTCTT. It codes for CASSSPSGDTGELFL.